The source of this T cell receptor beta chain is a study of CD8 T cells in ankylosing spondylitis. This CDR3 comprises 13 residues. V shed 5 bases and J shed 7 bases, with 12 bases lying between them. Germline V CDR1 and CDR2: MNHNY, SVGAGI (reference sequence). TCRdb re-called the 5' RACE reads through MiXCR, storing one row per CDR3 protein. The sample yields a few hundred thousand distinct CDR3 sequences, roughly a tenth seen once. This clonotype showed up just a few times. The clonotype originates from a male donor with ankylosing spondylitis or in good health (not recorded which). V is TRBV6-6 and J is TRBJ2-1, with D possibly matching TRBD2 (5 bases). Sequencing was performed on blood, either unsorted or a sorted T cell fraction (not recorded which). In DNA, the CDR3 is TGTGCCAGCAGTCAGATCCGGGGAAATGAGCAGTTCTTC. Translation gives CASSQIRGNEQFF.